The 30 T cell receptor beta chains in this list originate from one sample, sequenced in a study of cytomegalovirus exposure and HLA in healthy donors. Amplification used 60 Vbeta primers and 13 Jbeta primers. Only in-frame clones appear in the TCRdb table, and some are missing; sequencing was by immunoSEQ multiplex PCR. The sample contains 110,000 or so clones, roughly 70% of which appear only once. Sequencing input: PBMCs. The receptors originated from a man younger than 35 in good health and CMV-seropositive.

The CDR3 DNA reads as TGTGCCAGCAGCTCGCTAGCCCTGGGCACAGATACGCAGTATTTT. It yields the protein CASSSLALGTDTQYF. The chain links TRBV5-6 to TRBJ2-3, with D tentatively TRBD2 (5 bases). V gave up 3 bases and J gave up 1 base, with 12 bases separating them. The length of the CDR3 is 15 residues. Germline-derived CDR1 and CDR2 are SGHDT and YYEEEE.

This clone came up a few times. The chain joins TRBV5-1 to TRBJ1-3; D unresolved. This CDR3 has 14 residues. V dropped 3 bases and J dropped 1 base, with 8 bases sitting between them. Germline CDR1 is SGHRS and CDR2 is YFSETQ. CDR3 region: CASSSEISGNTIYF. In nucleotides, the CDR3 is TGCGCCAGCAGCTCGGAGATATCTGGAAACACCATATATTTT.

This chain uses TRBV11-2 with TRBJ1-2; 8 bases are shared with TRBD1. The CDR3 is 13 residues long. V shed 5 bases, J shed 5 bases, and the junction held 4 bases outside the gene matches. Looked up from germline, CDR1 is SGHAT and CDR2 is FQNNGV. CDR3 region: CASSLDRGYGYTF. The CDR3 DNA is TGTGCCAGCAGCCTCGACAGGGGATATGGCTACACCTTC. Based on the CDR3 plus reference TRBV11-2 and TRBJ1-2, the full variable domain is EAGVAQSPRYKIIEKRQSVAFWCNPISGHATLYWYQQILGQGPKLLIQFQNNGVVDDSQLPKDRFSAERLKGVDSTLKIQPAKLEDSAVYLCASSLDRGYGYTFGSGTRLTVV.

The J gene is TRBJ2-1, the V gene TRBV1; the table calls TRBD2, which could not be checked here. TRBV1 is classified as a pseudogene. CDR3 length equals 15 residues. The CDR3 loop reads CTSSQAERGGREQFF. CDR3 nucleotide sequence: TGCACCAGCAGCCAAGCCGAGCGGGGGGGCCGAGAGCAGTTCTTC.

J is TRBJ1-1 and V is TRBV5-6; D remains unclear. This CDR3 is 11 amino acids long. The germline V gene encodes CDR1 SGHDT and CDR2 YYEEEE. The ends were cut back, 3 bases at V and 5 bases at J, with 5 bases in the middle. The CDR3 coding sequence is TGTGCCAGCAGCTGGCAAACTGAAGCTTTCTTT. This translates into CASSWQTEAFF.

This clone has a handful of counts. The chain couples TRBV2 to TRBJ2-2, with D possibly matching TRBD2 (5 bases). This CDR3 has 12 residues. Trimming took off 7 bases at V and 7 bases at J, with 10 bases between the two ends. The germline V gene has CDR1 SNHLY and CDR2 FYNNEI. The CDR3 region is CASTSGNGELFF. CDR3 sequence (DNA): TGTGCCAGCACCTCGGGAAACGGGGAGCTGTTTTTT. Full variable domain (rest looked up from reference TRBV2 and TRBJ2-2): EPEVTQTPSHQVTQMGQEVILRCVPISNHLYFYWYRQILGQKVEFLVSFYNNEISEKSEIFDDQFSVERPDGSNFTLKIRSTKLEDSAMYFCASTSGNGELFFGEGSRLTVL.

The CDR3 DNA is TGTGCCAGCGGTGTAGCGGGGGTCTGGGATGAGCAGTTCTTC. It encodes CASGVAGVWDEQFF. This chain connects TRBV13 to TRBJ2-1, with 9 bases that match TRBD2. This CDR3 contains 14 residues. Germline assignment: CDR1 PRHDT and CDR2 FYEKMQ (reference sequence). Losses at the gene ends were 8 bases for V and 8 bases for J; bases not matched to a gene: 10.

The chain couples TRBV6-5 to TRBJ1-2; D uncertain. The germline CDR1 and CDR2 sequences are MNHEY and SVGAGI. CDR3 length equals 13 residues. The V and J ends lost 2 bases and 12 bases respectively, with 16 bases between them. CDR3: CASSYTDNSGNTF. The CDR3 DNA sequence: TGTGCCAGCAGTTACACCGACAACTCAGGAAACACCTTC.

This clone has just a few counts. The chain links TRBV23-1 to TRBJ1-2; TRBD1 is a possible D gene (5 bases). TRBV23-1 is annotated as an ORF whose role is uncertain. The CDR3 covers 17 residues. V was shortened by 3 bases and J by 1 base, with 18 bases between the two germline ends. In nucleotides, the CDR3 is TGCGCCAGCAGTCACCGAATGGGGGGACTCGATAACTATGGCTACACCTTC. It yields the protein CASSHRMGGLDNYGYTF.

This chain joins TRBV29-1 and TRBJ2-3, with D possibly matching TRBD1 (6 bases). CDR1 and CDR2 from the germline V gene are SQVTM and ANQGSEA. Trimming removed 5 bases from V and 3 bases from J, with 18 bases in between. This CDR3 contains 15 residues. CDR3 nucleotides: TGCAGCGTTTTCAGGGAAGGGGGTATTACAGATACGCAGTATTTT. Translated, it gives CSVFREGGITDTQYF.

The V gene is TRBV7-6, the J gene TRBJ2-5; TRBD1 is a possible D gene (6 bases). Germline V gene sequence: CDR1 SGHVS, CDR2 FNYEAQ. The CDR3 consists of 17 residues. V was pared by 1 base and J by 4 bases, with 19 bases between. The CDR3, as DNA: TGTGCCAGCAGCTTAGATTTACCTGGACAGTGGGGAGAGACCCAGTACTTC. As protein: CASSLDLPGQWGETQYF.

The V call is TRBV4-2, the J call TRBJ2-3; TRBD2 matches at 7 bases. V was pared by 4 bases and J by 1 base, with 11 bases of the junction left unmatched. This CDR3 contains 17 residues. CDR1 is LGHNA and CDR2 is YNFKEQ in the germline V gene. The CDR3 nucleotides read TGTGCCAGCAGCCCCCGGCGGGGGTACCCTGGCACAGATACGCAGTATTTT. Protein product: CASSPRRGYPGTDTQYF.

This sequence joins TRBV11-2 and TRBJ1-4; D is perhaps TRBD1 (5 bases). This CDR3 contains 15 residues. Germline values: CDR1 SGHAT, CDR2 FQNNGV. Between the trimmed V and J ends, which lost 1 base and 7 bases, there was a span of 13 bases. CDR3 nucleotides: TGTGCCAGCAGCTTAGTATCCGGGGGTGGTGAAAAACTGTTTTTT. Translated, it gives CASSLVSGGGEKLFF.

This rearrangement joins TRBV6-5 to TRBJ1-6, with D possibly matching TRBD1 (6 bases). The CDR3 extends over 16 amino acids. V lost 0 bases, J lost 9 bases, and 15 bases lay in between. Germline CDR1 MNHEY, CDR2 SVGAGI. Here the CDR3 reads CASSYSTGRSSSPLHF. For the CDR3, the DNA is TGTGCCAGCAGTTACTCAACAGGGCGTTCAAGTTCACCCCTCCACTTT.

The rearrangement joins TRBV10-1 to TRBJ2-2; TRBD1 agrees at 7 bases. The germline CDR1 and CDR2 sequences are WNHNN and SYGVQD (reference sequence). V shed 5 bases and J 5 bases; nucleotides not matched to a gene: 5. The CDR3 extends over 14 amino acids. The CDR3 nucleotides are TGCGCCAGCAGTACAAAACAGGGGACCGGGGAGCTGTTTTTT. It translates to CASSTKQGTGELFF.

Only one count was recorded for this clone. For the CDR3, the DNA is TGTGCCAGCAGCGCGCCAAACCGGGACACCTACGAGCAGTACTTC. As protein: CASSAPNRDTYEQYF. The chain carries TRBV13 and TRBJ2-7; possible D gene TRBD1, 6 bases. Germline loops: CDR1 PRHDT, CDR2 FYEKMQ (reference sequence). This CDR3 is built from 15 residues. Trimming left V 5 bases short and J 2 bases short, with 16 bases between.

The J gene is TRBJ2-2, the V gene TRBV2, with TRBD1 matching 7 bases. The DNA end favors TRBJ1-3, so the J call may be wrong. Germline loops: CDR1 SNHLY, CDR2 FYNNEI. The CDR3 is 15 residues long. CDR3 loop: CASSEWTGVGNTIYF. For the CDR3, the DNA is TGTGCCAGCAGTGAATGGACAGGCGTTGGAAACACCATATATTTT.

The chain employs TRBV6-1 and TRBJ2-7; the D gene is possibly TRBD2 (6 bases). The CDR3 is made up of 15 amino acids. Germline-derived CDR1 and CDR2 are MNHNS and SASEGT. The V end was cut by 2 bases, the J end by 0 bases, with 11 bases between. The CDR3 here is CASSERDGSSYEQYV. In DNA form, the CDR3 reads TGTGCCAGCAGTGAACGGGACGGGAGCTCCTACGAGCAGTACGTC.

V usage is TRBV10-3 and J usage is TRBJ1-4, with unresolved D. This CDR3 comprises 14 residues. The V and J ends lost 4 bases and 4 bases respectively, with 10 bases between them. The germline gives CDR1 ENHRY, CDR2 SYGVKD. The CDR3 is CAISGGGNNEKLFF. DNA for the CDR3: TGTGCCATCAGTGGCGGCGGCAATAATGAAAAACTGTTTTTT.

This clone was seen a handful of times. CDR3 amino acids: CSVQGGETQYF. The CDR3, as DNA: TGCAGCGTACAGGGAGGGGAGACCCAGTACTTC. This sequence joins TRBV29-1 and TRBJ2-5; the D gene is possibly TRBD2 (7 bases). The CDR3 has 11 residues. From germline, CDR1 is SQVTM and CDR2 ANQGSEA. The V end lost 6 bases, the J end lost 5 bases, and 10 bases lay between the germline ends.

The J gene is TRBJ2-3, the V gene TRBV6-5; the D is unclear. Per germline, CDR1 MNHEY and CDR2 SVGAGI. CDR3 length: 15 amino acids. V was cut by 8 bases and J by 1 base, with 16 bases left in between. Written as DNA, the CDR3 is TGTGCCAGCCTGAGGCCCCGCGAGGGCACAGATACGCAGTATTTT. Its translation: CASLRPREGTDTQYF.

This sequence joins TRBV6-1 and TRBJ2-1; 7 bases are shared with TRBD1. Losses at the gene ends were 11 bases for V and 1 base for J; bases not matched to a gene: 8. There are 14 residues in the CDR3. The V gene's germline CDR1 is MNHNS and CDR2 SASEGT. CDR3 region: CASGMGQSYNEQFF. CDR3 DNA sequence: TGTGCCTCGGGGATGGGACAGTCCTACAATGAGCAGTTCTTC.

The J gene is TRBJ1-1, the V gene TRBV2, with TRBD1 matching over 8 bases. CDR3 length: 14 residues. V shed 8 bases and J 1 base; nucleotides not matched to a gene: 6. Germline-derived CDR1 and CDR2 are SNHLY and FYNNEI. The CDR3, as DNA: TGTGCCAGCGGACAGGGAAGGGGGAACACTGAAGCTTTCTTT. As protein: CASGQGRGNTEAFF.

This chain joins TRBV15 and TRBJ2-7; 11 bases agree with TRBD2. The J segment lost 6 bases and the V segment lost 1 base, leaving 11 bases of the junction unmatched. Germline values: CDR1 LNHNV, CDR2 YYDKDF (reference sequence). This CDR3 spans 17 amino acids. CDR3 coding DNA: TGTGCCACCAGCAGAGGACCCGCCCTAGCGGGGGGAGGCGAGCAGTACTTC. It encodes CATSRGPALAGGGEQYF.

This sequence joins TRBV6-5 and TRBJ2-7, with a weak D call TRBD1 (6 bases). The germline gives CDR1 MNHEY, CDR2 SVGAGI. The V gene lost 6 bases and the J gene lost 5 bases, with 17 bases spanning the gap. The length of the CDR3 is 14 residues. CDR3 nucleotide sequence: TGTGCCAGCAGCCAGATACAGGGTCGCGACGAGCAGTACTTC. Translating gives CASSQIQGRDEQYF.

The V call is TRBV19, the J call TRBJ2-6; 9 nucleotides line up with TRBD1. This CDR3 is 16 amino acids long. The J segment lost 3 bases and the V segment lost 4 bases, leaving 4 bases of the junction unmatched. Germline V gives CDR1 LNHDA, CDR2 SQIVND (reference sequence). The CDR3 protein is CASSTRDRVGANVLTF. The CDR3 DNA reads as TGTGCCAGTAGTACAAGGGACAGGGTTGGGGCCAACGTCCTGACTTTC.

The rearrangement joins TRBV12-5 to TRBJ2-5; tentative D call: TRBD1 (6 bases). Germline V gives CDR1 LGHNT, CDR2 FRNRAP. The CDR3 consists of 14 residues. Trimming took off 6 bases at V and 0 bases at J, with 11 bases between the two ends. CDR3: CASGQTGYQETQYF. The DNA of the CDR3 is TGTGCTAGTGGCCAGACAGGATACCAAGAGACCCAGTACTTC.

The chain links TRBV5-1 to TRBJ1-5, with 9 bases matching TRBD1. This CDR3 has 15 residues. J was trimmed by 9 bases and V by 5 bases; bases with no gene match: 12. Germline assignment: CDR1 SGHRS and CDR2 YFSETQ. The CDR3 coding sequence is TGCGCCAGCAGGTTAGGGACAGGGAAGCAATGGCCCCAGCATTTT. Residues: CASRLGTGKQWPQHF. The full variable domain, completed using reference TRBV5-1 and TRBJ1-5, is KAGVTQTPRYLIKTRGQQVTLSCSPISGHRSVSWYQQTPGQGLQFLFEYFSETQRNKGNFPGRFSGRQFSNSRSEMNVSTLELGDSALYLCASRLGTGKQWPQHFGDGTRLSIL.

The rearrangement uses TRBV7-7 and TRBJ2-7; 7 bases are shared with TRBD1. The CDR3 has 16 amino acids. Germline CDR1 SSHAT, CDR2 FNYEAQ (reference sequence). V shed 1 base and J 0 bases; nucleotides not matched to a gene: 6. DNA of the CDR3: TGTGCCAGCAGCTTAGGAACAGGGGCGGACTCCTACGAGCAGTACTTC. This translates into CASSLGTGADSYEQYF.

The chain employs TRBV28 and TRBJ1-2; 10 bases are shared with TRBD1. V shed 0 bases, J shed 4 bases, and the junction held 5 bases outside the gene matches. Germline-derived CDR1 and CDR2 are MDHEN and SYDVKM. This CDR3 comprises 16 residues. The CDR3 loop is CASSLWVGTGAYGYTF. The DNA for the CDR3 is TGTGCCAGCAGTTTATGGGTAGGGACAGGGGCCTATGGCTACACCTTC.